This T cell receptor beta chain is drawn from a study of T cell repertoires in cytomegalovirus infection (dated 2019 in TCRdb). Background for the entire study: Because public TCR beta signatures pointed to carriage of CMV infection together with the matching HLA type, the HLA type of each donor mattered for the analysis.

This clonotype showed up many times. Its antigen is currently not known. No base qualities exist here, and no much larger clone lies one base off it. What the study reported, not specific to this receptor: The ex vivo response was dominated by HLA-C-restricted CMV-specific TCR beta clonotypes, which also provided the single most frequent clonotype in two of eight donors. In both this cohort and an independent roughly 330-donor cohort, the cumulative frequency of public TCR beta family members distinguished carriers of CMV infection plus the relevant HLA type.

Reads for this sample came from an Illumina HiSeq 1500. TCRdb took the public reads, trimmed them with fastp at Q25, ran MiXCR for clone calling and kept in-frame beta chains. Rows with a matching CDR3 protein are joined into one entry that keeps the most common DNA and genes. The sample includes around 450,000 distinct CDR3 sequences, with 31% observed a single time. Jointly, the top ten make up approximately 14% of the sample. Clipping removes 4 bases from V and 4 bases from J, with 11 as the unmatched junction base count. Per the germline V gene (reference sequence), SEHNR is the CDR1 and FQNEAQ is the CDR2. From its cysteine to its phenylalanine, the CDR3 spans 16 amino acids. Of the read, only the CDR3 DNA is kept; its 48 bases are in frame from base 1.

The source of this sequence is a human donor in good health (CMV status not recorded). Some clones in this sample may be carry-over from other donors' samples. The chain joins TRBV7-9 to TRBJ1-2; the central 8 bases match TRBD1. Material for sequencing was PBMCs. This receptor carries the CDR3 CASSSQTGDLTYGYTF. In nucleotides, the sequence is TGTGCCAGCAGCTCTCAGACAGGGGACCTTACCTATGGCTACACCTTC. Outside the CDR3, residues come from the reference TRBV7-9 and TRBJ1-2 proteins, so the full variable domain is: DTGVSQNPRHKITKRGQNVTFRCDPISEHNRLYWYRQTLGQGPEFLTYFQNEAQLEKSRLLSDRFSAERPKGSFSTLEIQRTEQGDSAMYLCASSSQTGDLTYGYTFGSGTRLTVV.